Below are 2 T cell receptor beta chains sequenced from a single sample in a study of blood T cell repertoires in COVID-19. Here immunoSEQ multiplex PCR was the method, and the copy in TCRdb shows in-frame clones only, minus some. The sample has roughly 210,000 clones, roughly 84% seen once. The sequencing input was peripheral blood. These receptors originate from a woman aged 80 or over with COVID-19, enrolled during active disease.

In DNA, the CDR3 is TGTGCCAGCTCCTGGGGACAGGGGGATCAGCCCCAGCATTTT. Its translation is CASSWGQGDQPQHF. The chain carries TRBV18 and TRBJ1-5; 11 bases align to TRBD1. After removal of 6 bases from V and 5 bases from J, the junction contained 3 bases not matched to a gene. Per germline, CDR1 KGHSH and CDR2 LQKENI. This CDR3 is 14 amino acids long.

The chain links TRBV28 to TRBJ1-1; 9 positions agree with TRBD1. The germline gives CDR1 MDHEN, CDR2 SYDVKM. V shed 4 bases and J 3 bases; nucleotides not matched to a gene: 6. The CDR3 covers 15 residues. This CDR3 is CASSSQGAGDTEAFF. The DNA for the CDR3 is TGTGCCAGCAGTTCACAGGGGGCAGGTGACACTGAAGCTTTCTTT.